This T cell receptor beta chain was captured in a study of vaccination and CD4 T cells after COVID-19. Overall study: The authors exposed cells to overlapping spike peptides derived from SARS-CoV-2, HCoV-NL63, HCoV-OC43 and HCoV-229E.

Germline values: CDR1 SEHNR, CDR2 FQNEAQ (reference sequence). The V end was cut by 2 bases, the J end by 5 bases, with 16 bases between. This CDR3 region has 15 residues. The treatment denotes: roughly 11-day PBMC culture with coronavirus spike peptide pools or control peptides (ViraFEST assay). The Oncomine TCR Beta short-read assay generated sequence data from the DNA of cultured CD4+ T cells. TCRdb independently ran MiXCR on the PCR reads; one entry per CDR3 protein. The table lists some 6,600 distinct CDR3 sequences, roughly 23% of them singletons. This clonotype is termed medium-sized (0.01 to 0.1%). The antigen is not known.

The clonotype originates from a human donor who had recovered from COVID-19. Specimen: CD4+ T cells from blood, cultured in vitro, collected after SARS-CoV-2 vaccination. V and J are TRBV7-9 and TRBJ2-7; D is perhaps TRBD1 or TRBD2 (6 bases each). The CDR3 loop reads CASSLRGVGAHEQYF. CDR3 DNA: TGTGCCAGCAGCTTAAGGGGGGTTGGAGCCCACGAGCAGTACTTC.